In this sample, the clone carrying this T cell receptor (beta chain) turned up many times. This entry comes from a study of CD8 T cells in ankylosing spondylitis. V lost 0 bases, J lost 7 bases, and 18 bases lay in between. Germline V CDR1 and CDR2: DFQATT, SNEGSKA (reference sequence). There are 15 residues in the CDR3. Library preparation for TCR beta used quantitative 5'-RACE with molecular barcodes. TCRdb reprocessed the 5' RACE reads via MiXCR and lists one record per CDR3 protein. This table holds approximately 140,000 distinct CDR3 sequences, roughly a tenth found once. The rearrangement uses TRBV20-1 and TRBJ1-2; no clear D gene. Specimen: blood, either unsorted or a sorted T cell fraction (not recorded which). The clonotype was recovered from a male donor with ankylosing spondylitis or in good health (not recorded which). The CDR3 loop is CSARDLTTTPGGYTF. CDR3 DNA sequence: TGCAGTGCTAGAGATCTCACAACAACTCCGGGTGGCTACACCTTC.